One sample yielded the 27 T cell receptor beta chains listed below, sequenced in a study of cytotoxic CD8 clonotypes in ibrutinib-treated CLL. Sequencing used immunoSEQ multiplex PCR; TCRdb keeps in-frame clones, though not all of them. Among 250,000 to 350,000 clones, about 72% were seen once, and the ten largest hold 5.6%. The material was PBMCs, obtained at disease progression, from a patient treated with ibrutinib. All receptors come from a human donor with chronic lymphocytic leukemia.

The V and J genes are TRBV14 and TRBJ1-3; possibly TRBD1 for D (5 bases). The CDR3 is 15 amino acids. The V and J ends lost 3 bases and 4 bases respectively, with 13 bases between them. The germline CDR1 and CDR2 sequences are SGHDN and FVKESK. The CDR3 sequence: CASSHGPGPGNTIYF. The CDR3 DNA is TGTGCCAGCAGCCACGGGCCGGGGCCCGGAAACACCATATATTTT.

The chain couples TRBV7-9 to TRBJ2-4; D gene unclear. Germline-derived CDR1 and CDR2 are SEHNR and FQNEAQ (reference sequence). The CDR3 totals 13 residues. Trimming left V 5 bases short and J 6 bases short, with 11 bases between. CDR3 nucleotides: TGTGCCAGCAGCCCCCGGGCCCGAAACATTCAGTACTTC. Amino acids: CASSPRARNIQYF.

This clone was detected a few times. CDR3 protein: CASTDRVVGSTEAFF. As DNA, the CDR3 is TGTGCCAGTACAGACAGGGTGGTTGGGAGCACTGAAGCTTTCTTT. The rearrangement uses TRBV28 and TRBJ1-1; 7 bases are a match to TRBD1. This CDR3 is 15 amino acids long. The germline V gene encodes CDR1 MDHEN and CDR2 SYDVKM. Unmatched junction bases numbered 14, after V lost 9 bases and J lost 4 bases.

The CDR3 DNA follows: TGTGCCAGCTCACCACTATCCGAGCCAGTGAAGCCCTACGAGCAGTACTTC. Protein: CASSPLSEPVKPYEQYF. The chain uses TRBV18 and TRBJ2-7, with D unresolved. Per the germline V gene, CDR1 is KGHSH and CDR2 is LQKENI. CDR3 size: 17 residues. Trimming stripped 1 base from V and 2 bases from J, with 18 bases between. The complete variable domain, with remaining parts taken from reference TRBV18 and TRBJ2-7, reads NAGVMQNPRHLVRRRGQEARLRCSPMKGHSHVYWYRQLPEEGLKFMVYLQKENIIDESGMPKERFSAEFPKEGPSILRIQQVVRGDSAAYFCASSPLSEPVKPYEQYFGPGTRLTVT.

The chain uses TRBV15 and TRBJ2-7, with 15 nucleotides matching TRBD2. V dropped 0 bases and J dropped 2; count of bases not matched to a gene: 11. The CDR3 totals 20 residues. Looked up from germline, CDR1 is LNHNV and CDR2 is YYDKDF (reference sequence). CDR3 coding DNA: TGTGCCACCAGCAGAGATCCTAGGACTAGCGGGAGGGCCCTGGCCTACGAGCAGTACTTC. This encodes CATSRDPRTSGRALAYEQYF.

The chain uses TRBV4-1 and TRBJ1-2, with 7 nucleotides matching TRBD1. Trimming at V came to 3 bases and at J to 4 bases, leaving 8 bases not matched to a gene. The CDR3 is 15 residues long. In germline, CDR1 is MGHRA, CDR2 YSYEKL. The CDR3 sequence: CASSQTTGTAYGYTF. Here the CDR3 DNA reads TGCGCCAGCAGCCAGACCACCGGGACAGCCTATGGCTACACCTTC.

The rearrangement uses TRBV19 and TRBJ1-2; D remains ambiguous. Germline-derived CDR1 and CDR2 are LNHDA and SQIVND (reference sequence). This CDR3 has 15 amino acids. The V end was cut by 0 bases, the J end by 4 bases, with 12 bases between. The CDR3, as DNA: TGTGCCAGTAGTATAGAAGGCGCGGCAGCCTATGGCTACACCTTC. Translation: CASSIEGAAAYGYTF.

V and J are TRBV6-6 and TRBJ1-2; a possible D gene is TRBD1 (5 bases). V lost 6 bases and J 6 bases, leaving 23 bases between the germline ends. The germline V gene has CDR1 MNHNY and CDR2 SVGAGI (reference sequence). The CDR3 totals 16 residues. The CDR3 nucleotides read TGTGCCAGCAGCGGAACTAACCCCAGGGTGGGAGATGGCTACACCTTC. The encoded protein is CASSGTNPRVGDGYTF.

CDR3 in amino acids: CAISETSNQPQHF. CDR3 DNA: TGTGCCATCAGTGAGACTAGCAATCAGCCCCAGCATTTT. This rearrangement joins TRBV10-3 to TRBJ1-5, with no clear D. Germline V gene data show CDR1 as ENHRY and CDR2 as SYGVKD. V gave up 2 bases and J gave up 0 bases, with 2 bases separating them. CDR3 length: 13 residues.

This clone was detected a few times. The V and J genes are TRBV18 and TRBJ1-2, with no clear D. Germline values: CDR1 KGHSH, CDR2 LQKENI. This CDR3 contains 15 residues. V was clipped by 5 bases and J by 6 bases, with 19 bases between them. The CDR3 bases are TGTGCCAGCTCAGGGCAGACTCCCACAACGGATGGCTACACCTTC. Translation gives CASSGQTPTTDGYTF.

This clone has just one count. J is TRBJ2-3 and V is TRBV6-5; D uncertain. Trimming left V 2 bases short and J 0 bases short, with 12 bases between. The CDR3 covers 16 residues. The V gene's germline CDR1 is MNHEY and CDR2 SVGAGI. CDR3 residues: CASSYHPYPSTDTQYF. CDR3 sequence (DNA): TGTGCCAGCAGTTACCACCCATACCCTAGCACAGATACGCAGTATTTT.

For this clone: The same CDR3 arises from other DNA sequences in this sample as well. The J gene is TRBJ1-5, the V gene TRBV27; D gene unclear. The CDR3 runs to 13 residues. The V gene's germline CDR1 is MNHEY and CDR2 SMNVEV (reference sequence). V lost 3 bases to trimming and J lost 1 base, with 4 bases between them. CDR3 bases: TGTGCCAGCAGTTTGTCCAGCAATCAGCCCCAGCATTTT. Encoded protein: CASSLSSNQPQHF.

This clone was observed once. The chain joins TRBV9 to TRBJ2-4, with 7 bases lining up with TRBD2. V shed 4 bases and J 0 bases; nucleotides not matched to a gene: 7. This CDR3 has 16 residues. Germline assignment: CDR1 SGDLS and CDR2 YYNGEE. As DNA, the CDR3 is TGTGCCAGCAGCCCCGGGGAGGGACTAGCCAAAAACATTCAGTACTTC. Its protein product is CASSPGEGLAKNIQYF.

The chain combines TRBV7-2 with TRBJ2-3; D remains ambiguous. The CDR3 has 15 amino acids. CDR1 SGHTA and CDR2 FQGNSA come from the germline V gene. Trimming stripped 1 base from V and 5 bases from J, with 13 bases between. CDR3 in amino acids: CASSLEWMWGDTQYF. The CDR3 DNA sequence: TGTGCCAGCAGCTTAGAGTGGATGTGGGGAGATACGCAGTATTTT.

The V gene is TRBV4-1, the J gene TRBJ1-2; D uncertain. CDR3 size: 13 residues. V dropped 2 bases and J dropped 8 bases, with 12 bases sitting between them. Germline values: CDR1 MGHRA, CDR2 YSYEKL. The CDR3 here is CASSQHIPTGYTF. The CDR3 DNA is TGCGCCAGCAGCCAACATATCCCCACAGGCTACACCTTC.

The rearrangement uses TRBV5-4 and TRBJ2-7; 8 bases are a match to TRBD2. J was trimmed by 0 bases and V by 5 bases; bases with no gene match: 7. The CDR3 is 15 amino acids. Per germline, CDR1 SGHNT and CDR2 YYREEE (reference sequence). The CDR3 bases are TGTGCCAGCAGTTCAAGCGGGGGTCGCTCCTACGAGCAGTACTTC. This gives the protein CASSSSGGRSYEQYF.

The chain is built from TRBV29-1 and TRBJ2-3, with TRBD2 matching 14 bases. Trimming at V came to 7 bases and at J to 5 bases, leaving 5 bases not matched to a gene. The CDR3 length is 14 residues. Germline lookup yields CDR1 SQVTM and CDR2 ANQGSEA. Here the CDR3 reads CSERLAGGLDTQYF. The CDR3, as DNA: TGCAGCGAACGACTAGCGGGAGGGTTAGATACGCAGTATTTT.

CDR3: CASRLDSPFGYTF. The CDR3, as DNA: TGTGCCAGCAGGCTGGACAGCCCGTTTGGCTACACCTTC. J is TRBJ1-2 and V is TRBV11-2; D might be TRBD1 (6 bases). The CDR3 consists of 13 residues. Trimming removed 6 bases at V and 7 bases at J, with 15 bases between. Germline V gene data show CDR1 as SGHAT and CDR2 as FQNNGV. The full variable domain, in which reference TRBV11-2 and TRBJ1-2 provide the parts outside the CDR3, is EAGVAQSPRYKIIEKRQSVAFWCNPISGHATLYWYQQILGQGPKLLIQFQNNGVVDDSQLPKDRFSAERLKGVDSTLKIQPAKLEDSAVYLCASRLDSPFGYTFGSGTRLTVV.

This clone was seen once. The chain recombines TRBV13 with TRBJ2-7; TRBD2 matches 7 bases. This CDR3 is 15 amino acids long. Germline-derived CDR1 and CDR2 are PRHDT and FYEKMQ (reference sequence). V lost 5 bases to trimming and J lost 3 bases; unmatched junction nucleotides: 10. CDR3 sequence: CASSPNPGGGYEQYF. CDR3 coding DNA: TGTGCCAGCAGCCCAAACCCGGGGGGTGGCTACGAGCAGTACTTC.

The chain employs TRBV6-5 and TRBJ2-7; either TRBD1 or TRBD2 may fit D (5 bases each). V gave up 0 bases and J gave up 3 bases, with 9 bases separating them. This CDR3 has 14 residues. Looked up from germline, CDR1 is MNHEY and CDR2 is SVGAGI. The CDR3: CASSYSRENYEQYF. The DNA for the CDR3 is TGTGCCAGCAGTTACTCCAGGGAGAACTACGAGCAGTACTTC.

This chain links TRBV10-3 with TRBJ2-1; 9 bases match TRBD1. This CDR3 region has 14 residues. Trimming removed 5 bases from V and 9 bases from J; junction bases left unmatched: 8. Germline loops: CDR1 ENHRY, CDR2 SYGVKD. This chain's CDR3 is CAISRTGERGEQFF. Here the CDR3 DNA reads TGTGCCATCAGTAGGACAGGGGAGAGGGGTGAGCAGTTCTTC.

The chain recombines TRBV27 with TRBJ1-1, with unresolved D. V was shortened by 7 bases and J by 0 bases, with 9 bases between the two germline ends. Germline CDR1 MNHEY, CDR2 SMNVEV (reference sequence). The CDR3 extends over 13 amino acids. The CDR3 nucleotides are TGTGCCAGCAAACCAGTGGTGAACACTGAAGCTTTCTTT. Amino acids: CASKPVVNTEAFF.

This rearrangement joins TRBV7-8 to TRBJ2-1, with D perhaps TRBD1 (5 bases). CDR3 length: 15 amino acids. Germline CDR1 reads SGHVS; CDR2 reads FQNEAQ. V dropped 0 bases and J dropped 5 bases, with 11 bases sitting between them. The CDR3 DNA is TGTGCCAGCAGCTTAGCGGGGCAGGCGGACAATGAGCAGTTCTTC. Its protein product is CASSLAGQADNEQFF.

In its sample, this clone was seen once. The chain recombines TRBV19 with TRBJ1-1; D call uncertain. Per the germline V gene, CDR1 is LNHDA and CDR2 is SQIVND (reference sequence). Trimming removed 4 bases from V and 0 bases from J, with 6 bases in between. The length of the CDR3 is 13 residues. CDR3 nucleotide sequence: TGTGCCAGTAGTACAGATATGAACACTGAAGCTTTCTTT. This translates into CASSTDMNTEAFF. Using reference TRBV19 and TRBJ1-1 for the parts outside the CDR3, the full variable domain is DGGITQSPKYLFRKEGQNVTLSCEQNLNHDAMYWYRQDPGQGLRLIYYSQIVNDFQKGDIAEGYSVSREKKESFPLTVTSAQKNPTAFYLCASSTDMNTEAFFGQGTRLTVV.

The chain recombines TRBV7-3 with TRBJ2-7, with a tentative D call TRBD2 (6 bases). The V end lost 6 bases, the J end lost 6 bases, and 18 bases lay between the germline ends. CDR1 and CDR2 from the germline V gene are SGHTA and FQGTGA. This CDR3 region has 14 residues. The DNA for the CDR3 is TGTGCCAGCAGTCGTACCGGGACTTCCCTCGAGCAGTACTTC. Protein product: CASSRTGTSLEQYF.

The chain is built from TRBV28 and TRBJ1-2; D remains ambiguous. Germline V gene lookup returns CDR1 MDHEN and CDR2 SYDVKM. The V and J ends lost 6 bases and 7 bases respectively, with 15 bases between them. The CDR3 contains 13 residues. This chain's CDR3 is CASRPPGAIGYTF. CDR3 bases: TGTGCCAGCAGACCGCCTGGAGCTATTGGCTACACCTTC.

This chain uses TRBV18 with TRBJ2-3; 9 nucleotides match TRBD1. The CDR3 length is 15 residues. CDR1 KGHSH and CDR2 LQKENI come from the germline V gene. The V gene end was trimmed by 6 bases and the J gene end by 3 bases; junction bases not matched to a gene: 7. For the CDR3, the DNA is TGTGCCAGCTCTGTTACAGGGGGCAGAACAGATACGCAGTATTTT. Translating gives CASSVTGGRTDTQYF. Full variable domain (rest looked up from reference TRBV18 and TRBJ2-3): NAGVMQNPRHLVRRRGQEARLRCSPMKGHSHVYWYRQLPEEGLKFMVYLQKENIIDESGMPKERFSAEFPKEGPSILRIQQVVRGDSAAYFCASSVTGGRTDTQYFGPGTRLTVL.